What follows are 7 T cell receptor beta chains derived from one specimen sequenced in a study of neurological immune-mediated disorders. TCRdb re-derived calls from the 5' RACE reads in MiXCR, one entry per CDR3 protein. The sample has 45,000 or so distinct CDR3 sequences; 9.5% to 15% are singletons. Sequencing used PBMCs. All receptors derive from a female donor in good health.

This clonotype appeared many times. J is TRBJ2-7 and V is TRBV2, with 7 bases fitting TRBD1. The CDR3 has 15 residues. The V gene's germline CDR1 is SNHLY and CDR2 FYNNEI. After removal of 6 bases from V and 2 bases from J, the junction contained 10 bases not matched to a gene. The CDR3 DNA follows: TGTGCCAGCAGGGGGACAGCACGACGGGCCTACGAGCAGTACTTC. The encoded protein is CASRGTARRAYEQYF. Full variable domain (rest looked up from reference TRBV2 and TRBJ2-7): EPEVTQTPSHQVTQMGQEVILRCVPISNHLYFYWYRQILGQKVEFLVSFYNNEISEKSEIFDDQFSVERPDGSNFTLKIRSTKLEDSAMYFCASRGTARRAYEQYFGPGTRLTVT.

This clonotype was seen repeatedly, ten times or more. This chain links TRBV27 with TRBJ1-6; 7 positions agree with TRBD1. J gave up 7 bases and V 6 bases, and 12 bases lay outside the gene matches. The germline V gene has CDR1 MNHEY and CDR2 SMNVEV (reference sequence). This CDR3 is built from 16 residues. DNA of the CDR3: TGTGCCAGCAGAATTTCCGGGACAGTAAGAAATTCACCCCTCCACTTT. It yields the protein CASRISGTVRNSPLHF.

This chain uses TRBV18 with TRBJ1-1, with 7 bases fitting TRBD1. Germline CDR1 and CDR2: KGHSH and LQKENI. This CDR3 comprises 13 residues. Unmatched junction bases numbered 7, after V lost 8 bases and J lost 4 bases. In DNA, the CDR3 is TGTGCCAGCGTAGGGGGCGGAGGCACTGAAGCTTTCTTT. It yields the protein CASVGGGGTEAFF.

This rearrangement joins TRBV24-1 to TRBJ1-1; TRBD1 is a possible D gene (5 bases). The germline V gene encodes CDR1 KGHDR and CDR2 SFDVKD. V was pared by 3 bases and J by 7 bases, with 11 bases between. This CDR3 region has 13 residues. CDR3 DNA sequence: TGTGCCACCAGTGATCCAGGACACGATGAAGCTTTCTTT. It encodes CATSDPGHDEAFF.

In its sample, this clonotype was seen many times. DNA of the CDR3: TGTGCCAGCAGCCTTGCGCTCTATGAGCAGTTCTTC. This translates into CASSLALYEQFF. This chain connects TRBV5-5 to TRBJ2-1, with D hard to call. The ends were cut back, 4 bases at V and 8 bases at J, with 10 bases in the middle. Germline loops: CDR1 SGHKS, CDR2 YYEKEE (reference sequence). The CDR3 loop spans 12 amino acids.

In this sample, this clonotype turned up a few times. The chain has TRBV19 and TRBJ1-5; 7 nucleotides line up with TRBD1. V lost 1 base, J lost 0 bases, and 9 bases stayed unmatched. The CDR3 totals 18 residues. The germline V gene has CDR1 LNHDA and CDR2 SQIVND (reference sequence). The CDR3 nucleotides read TGTGCCAGTAGTATAGTGAGACAGGGTCCTTATAGCAATCAGCCCCAGCATTTT. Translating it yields CASSIVRQGPYSNQPQHF.

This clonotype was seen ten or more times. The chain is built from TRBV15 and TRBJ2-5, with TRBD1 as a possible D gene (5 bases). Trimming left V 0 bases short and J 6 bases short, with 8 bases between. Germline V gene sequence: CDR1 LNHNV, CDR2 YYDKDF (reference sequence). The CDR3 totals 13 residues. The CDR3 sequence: CATSREPGQTQYF. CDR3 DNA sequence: TGTGCCACCAGCAGAGAGCCAGGGCAGACCCAGTACTTC. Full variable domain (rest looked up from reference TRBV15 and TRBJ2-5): DAMVIQNPRYQVTQFGKPVTLSCSQTLNHNVMYWYQQKSSQAPKLLFHYYDKDFNNEADTPDNFQSRRPNTSFCFLDIRSPGLGDTAMYLCATSREPGQTQYFGPGTRLLVL.